This note documents a single TCR beta chain sequence. This sample is drawn from a study of blood T cells in healthy people across ages. The overall study: Template switching caught about one barcoded beta molecule for each two T cells.

V trimming: 6 bases; J trimming: 3 bases; junction bases outside the gene matches: 2. This CDR3 is 14 amino acids long. The germline V gene has CDR1 LNHDA and CDR2 SQIVND (reference sequence). The second PCR ran roughly 6 to 11 cycles with a sample-barcoded 5' primer and J-beta primers. TCRdb passed the 5' RACE reads through MiXCR, listing each CDR3 protein once. The sample carries 2 million or so distinct CDR3 sequences, around 48% recorded once. The sequenced material came from blood. The receptor was derived from a woman aged 40 to 50 in good health. This rearrangement joins TRBV19 to TRBJ1-2; TRBD1 aligns across 12 bases. Written as DNA, the CDR3 is TGTGCCAGTAGCGGGACAGGGGGCTACTATGGCTACACCTTC. Translated: CASSGTGGYYGYTF.